This TCR beta chain is drawn from a study of radiotherapy plus CTLA-4 blockade in lung cancer. Study-wide background: Objective response was observed in around a sixth of patients, and disease control in roughly 30%.

This CDR3 has 16 amino acids. With V trimmed by 0 bases and J by 8 bases, 12 bases remained unmatched. Germline CDR1 reads KGHSH; CDR2 reads LQKENI. Each patient with chemo-refractory metastatic non-small-cell lung cancer was treated with focal radiation plus CTLA-4 blockade using ipilimumab. As to this clone: Its cognate antigen is unknown.

Study-level points and caveats: According to reports, early shifts in blood T cell clones, alongside interferon-beta, forecast response most accurately.

Measured with immunoSEQ multiplex PCR; TCRdb has only the in-frame clones, and not every one. The table has 60,000 to 65,000 clones, 70% to 80% seen once. This TCR came from a human donor with non-small cell lung cancer who had a complete response to radiotherapy plus ipilimumab. The V call is TRBV18, the J call TRBJ1-2, with 7 bases identical to TRBD1. This specimen consisted of peripheral blood, obtained from a patient treated with radiotherapy plus ipilimumab. This CDR3 is CASSPPSQGTLLGYTF. The CDR3 DNA follows: TGTGCCAGCTCACCACCCTCACAGGGGACACTTCTGGGCTACACCTTC.